These 7 T cell receptor beta chains came from one sample sequenced in a study of T cell changes during pregnancy in multiple sclerosis. Method: immunoSEQ multiplex PCR; TCRdb's copy keeps in-frame clones and lacks some. The data hold approximately 97,000 clones, with just over 90% observed a single time. The specimen was peripheral blood, collected in the second trimester of pregnancy. Source of these receptors: a female donor in good health, enrolled as a control in a pregnancy study.

This chain uses TRBV7-2 with TRBJ2-5; tentative D call: TRBD1 (5 bases). The CDR3 is 14 amino acids. Germline-derived CDR1 and CDR2 are SGHTA and FQGNSA. V was clipped by 5 bases and J by 5 bases, with 15 bases between them. CDR3 DNA: TGTGCCAGCAGCCCGATGGGGCGGATGGAGACCCAGTACTTC. Its protein is CASSPMGRMETQYF.

The V and J genes are TRBV7-2 and TRBJ1-5, with D possibly matching TRBD1 (5 bases). This CDR3 is 14 amino acids long. V was shortened by 7 bases and J by 4 bases, with 14 bases between the two germline ends. Looked up from germline, CDR1 is SGHTA and CDR2 is FQGNSA. The CDR3 DNA reads as TGTGCCAGCACCAGGGATGGTACTAATCAGCCCCAGCATTTT. Translation: CASTRDGTNQPQHF.

The rearrangement joins TRBV29-1 to TRBJ2-1, with 11 bases aligning to TRBD2. The junction had 16 bases not matched to a gene; V was cut back by 6 bases and J by 15 bases. In germline, CDR1 is SQVTM, CDR2 ANQGSEA. This CDR3 has 14 amino acids. The chain's CDR3 is CSVPPGGTSGRTFF. The DNA for the CDR3 is TGCAGCGTCCCCCCTGGGGGTACTAGCGGGAGAACGTTCTTC.

This chain connects TRBV2 to TRBJ2-7; TRBD1 matches at 9 bases. The CDR3 extends over 13 amino acids. The junction had 3 bases not matched to a gene; V was cut back by 8 bases and J by 1 base. The V gene's germline CDR1 is SNHLY and CDR2 FYNNEI. The CDR3 reads CASGGTGSYEQYF. CDR3 sequence (DNA): TGTGCCAGCGGGGGGACAGGGTCCTACGAGCAGTACTTC.

This clone was seen once. The gene calls are TRBV19 and TRBJ2-3, with 9 bases lining up with TRBD1. The trim removed 10 bases at V and 2 bases at J, leaving 10 bases unmatched. The germline V gene has CDR1 LNHDA and CDR2 SQIVND (reference sequence). The CDR3 is 15 amino acids. The CDR3 bases are TGTGCCACCCGGGGGGACAGGGAGTTCACAGATACGCAGTATTTT. Its protein product is CATRGDREFTDTQYF.

The V and J genes are TRBV11-2 and TRBJ2-3; 7 bases agree with TRBD1. This CDR3 is built from 15 residues. CDR1 and CDR2 (germline): SGHAT, FQNNGV. V dropped 2 bases and J dropped 2; count of bases not matched to a gene: 4. CDR3 bases: TGTGCCAGCAGCTTAACAGGGGCTGACACAGATACGCAGTATTTT. Amino acids: CASSLTGADTDTQYF.

The chain links TRBV11-2 to TRBJ1-2, with D unresolved. Trimming removed 1 base from V and 7 bases from J, with 16 bases in between. This CDR3 has 15 residues. CDR1 SGHAT and CDR2 FQNNGV come from the germline V gene. This CDR3 reads CASSLGGEARSGYTF. As DNA, the CDR3 is TGTGCCAGCAGCTTAGGCGGTGAGGCACGGTCTGGCTACACCTTC.